These T cell receptor beta chains were read from a single sample in a study of T cell changes during pregnancy in multiple sclerosis. Assay used: immunoSEQ multiplex PCR; TCRdb lists only in-frame clones, some missing. This table has 35,000 to 55,000 clones, roughly 92% appearing once. Input material: peripheral blood. The receptors come from a female donor with multiple sclerosis, enrolled in a pregnancy study. Both conserved end residues are part of each CDR3. Fields, in order: clone size, D gene, V gene, J gene, CDR3 protein, CDR3 DNA. D genes are given only for firm matches. Expanded clones get a size class; other rows say once, few or many, or leave the size out.

>once|-|TRBV6-1|TRBJ2-7
CASSEAGWELSYEQYF
TGTGCCAGCAGTGAAGCAGGTTGGGAATTGTCCTACGAGCAGTACTTC
>-|-|TRBV6-1|TRBJ1-1
CASSEMVNTEAFF
TGTGCCAGCAGTGAAATGGTGAACACTGAAGCTTTCTTT
>-|-|TRBV6-4|TRBJ1-2
CASKPDGLNNYGYTF
TGTGCCAGCAAGCCCGACGGCCTGAATAACTATGGCTACACCTTC
>once|TRBD2|TRBV7-2|TRBJ2-7
CASSFDLSGMAAF
TGTGCCAGCAGCTTCGACCTTAGCGGGATGGCGGCCTTC
>-|-|TRBV4-3|TRBJ1-2
CASSQDWDGLYGYTF
TGCGCCAGCAGCCAAGATTGGGACGGACTCTATGGCTACACCTTC
>-|-|TRBV6-4|TRBJ2-2
CASSDSQEGSGELFF
TGTGCCAGCAGTGACTCTCAGGAAGGCTCCGGGGAGCTGTTTTTT
>few|-|TRBV9|TRBJ1-1
CASSVGAGMNTEAFF
TGTGCCAGCAGCGTAGGAGCAGGGATGAACACTGAAGCTTTCTTT
>-|TRBD1|TRBV2|TRBJ1-4
CASRGLGQINEKLFF
TGTGCCAGCAGGGGATTGGGACAGATTAATGAAAAACTGTTTTTT
>-|-|TRBV5-6|TRBJ1-5
CASSSGPGGQPQHF
TGTGCCAGCAGCTCTGGCCCCGGCGGCCAGCCCCAGCATTTT
>-|-|TRBV27|TRBJ2-7
CASRPGHQYEQYF
TGTGCCAGCAGACCGGGACACCAATACGAGCAGTACTTC
>-|-|TRBV30|TRBJ2-7
CAWSVRSDHEQYF
TGTGCCTGGAGTGTAAGGTCGGACCACGAGCAGTACTTC
>-|-|TRBV11-2|TRBJ1-4
CASSLAATNEKLFF
TGTGCCAGCAGCTTGGCAGCAACTAATGAAAAACTGTTTTTT
>-|-|TRBV4-2|TRBJ2-6
CASSQVGLSGANVLTF
TGTGCCAGCAGCCAAGTTGGGCTCTCTGGGGCCAACGTCCTGACTTTC
>-|TRBD2|TRBV5-6|TRBJ2-7
CASSLQLAGGNYEQYF
TGTGCCAGCAGCTTACAACTAGCGGGAGGAAACTACGAGCAGTACTTC
>-|TRBD2|TRBV27|TRBJ2-1
CASSLRLAGVAEQFF
TGTGCCAGCAGTTTACGATTAGCGGGAGTCGCGGAGCAGTTCTTC
>-|-|TRBV19|TRBJ2-5
CASRDSSGETQYF
TGTGCCAGTAGGGACAGTTCTGGGGAGACCCAGTACTTC
>few|TRBD1|TRBV6-5|TRBJ1-1
CASTSGGWTEAFF
TGTGCCAGCACTTCAGGGGGGTGGACTGAAGCTTTCTTT
>-|TRBD1|TRBV19|TRBJ2-7
CASSPGQVYEQYF
TGTGCCAGTAGCCCTGGACAGGTCTACGAGCAGTACTTC
>-|-|TRBV28|TRBJ2-1
CASSLLTKDHQSYNEQFF
TGTGCCAGCAGTTTACTAACCAAGGACCACCAATCCTACAATGAGCAGTTCTTC
>-|-|TRBV28|TRBJ2-1
CASSSLSLGSYNEQFF
TGTGCCAGCAGTTCCCTCTCCCTGGGATCCTACAATGAGCAGTTCTTC
>-|-|TRBV29-1|TRBJ2-2
CSVKTTGELFF
TGCAGCGTAAAAACGACCGGGGAGCTGTTTTTT
>-|-|TRBV4-2|TRBJ2-3
CASSQDQTPTSTDTQYF
TGTGCCAGCAGCCAAGACCAGACTCCCACTAGCACAGATACGCAGTATTTT
>-|-|TRBV25-1|TRBJ2-3
CASSDGTPPSPQYF
TGTGCCAGCAGTGACGGGACTCCCCCCAGTCCGCAGTATTTT
>-|-|TRBV7-8|TRBJ2-7
CASTIGVSYEQYF
TGTGCCAGCACCATTGGGGTCTCCTACGAGCAGTACTTC
>-|-|TRBV27|TRBJ1-4
CASSLKAATNEKLFF
TGTGCCAGCAGTTTAAAGGCCGCAACTAATGAAAAACTGTTTTTT
>-|TRBD1|TRBV7-2|TRBJ1-4
CASSGQGGNEKLFF
TGTGCCAGCAGCGGACAGGGGGGGAATGAAAAACTGTTTTTT
>-|-|TRBV9|TRBJ2-7
CASSVIRSGRGFEQYF
TGTGCCAGCAGCGTGATTCGATCGGGGCGGGGCTTCGAGCAGTACTTC
>-|TRBD2|TRBV27|TRBJ2-3
CASSSGTSGRARGDTQYF
TGTGCCAGCAGTTCAGGGACTAGCGGGAGGGCCCGCGGAGATACGCAGTATTTT
>-|-|TRBV7-9|TRBJ1-3
CASSPPGGEGNTIYF
TGTGCCAGCAGCCCACCGGGGGGAGAGGGAAACACCATATATTTT
>-|-|TRBV18|TRBJ2-7
CASSPGLENEQYF
TGTGCCAGCTCACCAGGGTTAGAAAACGAGCAGTACTTC
>-|TRBD1|TRBV7-9|TRBJ2-7
CASSLTGAYEQYF
TGTGCCAGCAGCCTAACAGGGGCCTACGAGCAGTACTTC
>-|-|TRBV4-2|TRBJ2-1
CASSQDVGPPGRNEQFF
TGTGCCAGCAGCCAAGATGTGGGGCCTCCAGGGCGCAATGAGCAGTTCTTC
>-|-|TRBV4-2|TRBJ2-3
CASSPGSADTQYF
TGTGCCAGCAGCCCCGGGAGCGCAGATACGCAGTATTTT
>-|TRBD2|TRBV19|TRBJ2-5
CASSLGLAGGQQETQYF
TGTGCCAGTAGTCTGGGACTAGCGGGAGGTCAACAAGAGACCCAGTACTTC
>-|-|TRBV7-2|TRBJ2-7
CASSLVGGKGSEQYF
TGTGCCAGCAGCTTAGTAGGCGGGAAGGGGTCCGAGCAGTACTTC
>-|-|TRBV5-8|TRBJ1-5
CASSLMDQPQHF
TGTGCCAGCAGCTTGATGGATCAGCCCCAGCATTTT
>-|-|TRBV6-5|TRBJ1-1
CASRRTVNTEAFF
TGTGCCAGCAGACGGACGGTTAACACTGAAGCTTTCTTT
>-|TRBD2|TRBV6-1|TRBJ2-7
CASSGHGTRILSYEQYF
TGTGCCAGCAGTGGACACGGGACTAGAATACTTTCCTACGAGCAGTACTTC
>-|TRBD1|TRBV11-2|TRBJ2-1
CASSLDQGEFNEQFF
TGTGCCAGCAGCTTAGATCAGGGGGAGTTCAATGAGCAGTTCTTC
>-|-|TRBV4-1|TRBJ2-6
CASSQDGGGDSGANVLTF
TGCGCCAGCAGCCAAGATGGAGGGGGGGACTCTGGGGCCAACGTCCTGACTTTC
>-|-|TRBV5-4|TRBJ2-1
CASSLDRTNNEQFF
TGTGCCAGCAGCTTGGACAGGACGAACAATGAGCAGTTCTTC
>once|-|TRBV20-1|TRBJ2-1
CSASFDEQFF
TGCAGTGCTAGTTTTGATGAGCAGTTCTTC
>-|TRBD2|TRBV19|TRBJ2-7
CASSIQSGRAGGSYEQYF
TGTGCCAGTAGTATTCAAAGCGGGAGGGCCGGGGGCTCCTACGAGCAGTACTTC
>few|-|TRBV4-1|TRBJ1-5
CASSQVGGNQPQHF
TGCGCCAGCAGCCAAGTAGGAGGGAATCAGCCCCAGCATTTT
>-|-|TRBV5-5|TRBJ2-7
CASTLINEQYF
TGTGCCAGCACCCTCATCAACGAGCAGTACTTC
>-|TRBD1|TRBV6-5|TRBJ2-7
CASSYGQGASYEQYF
TGTGCCAGCAGTTACGGGCAGGGGGCTTCCTACGAGCAGTACTTC
>-|TRBD2|TRBV7-6|TRBJ2-3
CASSLAVTSAAKPTDTQYF
TGTGCCAGCAGCTTAGCCGTGACTAGCGCCGCGAAACCGACAGATACGCAGTATTTT
>-|-|TRBV2|TRBJ2-5
CASSGEGETQYF
TGTGCCAGCAGTGGCGAGGGAGAGACCCAGTACTTC
>-|-|TRBV10-1|TRBJ2-1
CASSEKGDDYNEQFF
TGCGCCAGCAGTGAGAAGGGGGACGACTACAATGAGCAGTTCTTC
>-|TRBD1|TRBV28|TRBJ2-7
CASKGDRGPYEQYF
TGTGCCAGCAAAGGGGACAGGGGGCCTTACGAGCAGTACTTC
>-|-|TRBV7-2|TRBJ2-2
CASSPRNTGELFF
TGTGCCAGCAGCCCCAGAAACACCGGGGAGCTGTTTTTT
>-|-|TRBV6-1|TRBJ1-2
CASTLGGMDYGYTF
TGTGCCAGCACCCTGGGGGGTATGGACTATGGCTACACCTTC
>-|-|TRBV5-4|TRBJ1-4
CASSLATASRGNEKLFF
TGTGCCAGCAGCTTGGCCACAGCCAGTCGGGGTAATGAAAAACTGTTTTTT
>-|TRBD2|TRBV5-4|TRBJ2-4
CASSRAGGAKNIQYF
TGTGCCAGCAGTCGTGCGGGGGGGGCCAAAAACATTCAGTACTTC
>-|TRBD2|TRBV2|TRBJ2-5
CASSEIAGGQETQYF
TGTGCCAGCAGTGAAATAGCGGGAGGTCAAGAGACCCAGTACTTC